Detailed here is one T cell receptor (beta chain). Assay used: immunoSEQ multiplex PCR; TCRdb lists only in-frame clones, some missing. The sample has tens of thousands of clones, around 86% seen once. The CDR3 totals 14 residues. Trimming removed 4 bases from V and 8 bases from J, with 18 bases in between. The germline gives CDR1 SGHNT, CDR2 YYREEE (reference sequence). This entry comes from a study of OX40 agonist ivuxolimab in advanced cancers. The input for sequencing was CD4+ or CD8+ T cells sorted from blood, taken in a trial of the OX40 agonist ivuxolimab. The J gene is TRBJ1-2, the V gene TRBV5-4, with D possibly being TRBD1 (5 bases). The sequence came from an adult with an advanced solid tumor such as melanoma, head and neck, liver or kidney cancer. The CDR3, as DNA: TGTGCCAGCAGCCGCTATTCGGGGAGGGGCGGCTACACCTTC. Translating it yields CASSRYSGRGGYTF.